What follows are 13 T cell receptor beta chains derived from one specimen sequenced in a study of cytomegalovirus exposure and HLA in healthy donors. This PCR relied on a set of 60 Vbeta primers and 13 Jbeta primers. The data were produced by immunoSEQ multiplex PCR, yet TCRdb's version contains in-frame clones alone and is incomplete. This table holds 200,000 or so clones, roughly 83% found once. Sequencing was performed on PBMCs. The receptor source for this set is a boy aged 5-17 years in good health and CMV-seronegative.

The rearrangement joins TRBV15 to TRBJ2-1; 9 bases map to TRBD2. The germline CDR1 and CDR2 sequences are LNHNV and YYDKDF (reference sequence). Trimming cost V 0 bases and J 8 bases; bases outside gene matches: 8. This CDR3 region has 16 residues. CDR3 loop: CATSREYSGSLDEQFF. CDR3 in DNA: TGTGCCACCAGCAGAGAGTATAGCGGGAGCTTGGATGAGCAGTTCTTC. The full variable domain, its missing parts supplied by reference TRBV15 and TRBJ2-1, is DAMVIQNPRYQVTQFGKPVTLSCSQTLNHNVMYWYQQKSSQAPKLLFHYYDKDFNNEADTPDNFQSRRPNTSFCFLDIRSPGLGDTAMYLCATSREYSGSLDEQFFGPGTRLTVL.

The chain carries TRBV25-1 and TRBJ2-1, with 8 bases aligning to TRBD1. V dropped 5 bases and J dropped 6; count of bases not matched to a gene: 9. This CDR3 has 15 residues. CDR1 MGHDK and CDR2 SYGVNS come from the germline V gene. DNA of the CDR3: TGTGCCAGCAGTAAAGGACAGGGTGTTATCAATGAGCAGTTCTTC. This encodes CASSKGQGVINEQFF.

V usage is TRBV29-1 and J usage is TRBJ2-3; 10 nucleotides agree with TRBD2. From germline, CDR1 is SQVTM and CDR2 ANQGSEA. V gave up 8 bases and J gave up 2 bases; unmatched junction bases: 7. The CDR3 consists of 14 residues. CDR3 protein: CSSTSGRVTDTQYF. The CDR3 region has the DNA TGCAGCTCAACGAGCGGGAGGGTCACAGATACGCAGTATTTT.

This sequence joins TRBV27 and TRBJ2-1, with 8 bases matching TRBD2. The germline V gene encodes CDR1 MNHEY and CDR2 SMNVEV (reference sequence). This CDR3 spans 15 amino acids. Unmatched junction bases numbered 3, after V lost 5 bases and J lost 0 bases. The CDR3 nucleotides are TGTGCCAGCAGTACGGGGACTAGCTCCTACAATGAGCAGTTCTTC. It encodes CASSTGTSSYNEQFF.

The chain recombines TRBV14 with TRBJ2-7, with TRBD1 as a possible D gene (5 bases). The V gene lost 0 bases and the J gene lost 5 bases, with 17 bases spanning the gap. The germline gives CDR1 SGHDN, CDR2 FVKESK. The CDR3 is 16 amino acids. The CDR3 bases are TGTGCCAGCAGCCAAGATCTTGGGGCCCCATCGGACGAGCAGTACTTC. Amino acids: CASSQDLGAPSDEQYF.

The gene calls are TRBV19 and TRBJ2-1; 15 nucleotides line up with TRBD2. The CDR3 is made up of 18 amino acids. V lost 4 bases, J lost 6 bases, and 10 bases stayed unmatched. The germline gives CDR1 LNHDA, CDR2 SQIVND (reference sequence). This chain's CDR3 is CASSTEPQGLAGGNEQFF. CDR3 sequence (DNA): TGTGCCAGTAGTACGGAACCTCAGGGACTAGCGGGAGGCAATGAGCAGTTCTTC.

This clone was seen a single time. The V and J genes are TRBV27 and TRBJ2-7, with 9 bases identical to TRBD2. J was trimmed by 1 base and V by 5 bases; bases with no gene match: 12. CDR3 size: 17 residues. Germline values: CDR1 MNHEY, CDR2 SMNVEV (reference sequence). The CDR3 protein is CASSPPPGLAGSYEQYF. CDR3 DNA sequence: TGTGCCAGCAGTCCCCCGCCCGGGCTAGCGGGATCCTACGAGCAGTACTTC.

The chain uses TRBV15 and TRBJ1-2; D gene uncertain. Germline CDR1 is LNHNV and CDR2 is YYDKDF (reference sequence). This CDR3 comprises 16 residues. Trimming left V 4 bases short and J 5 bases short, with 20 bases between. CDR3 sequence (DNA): TGTGCCACCAGCATCATCGCTGGTCCCTCTCGGTATGGCTACACCTTC. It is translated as CATSIIAGPSRYGYTF. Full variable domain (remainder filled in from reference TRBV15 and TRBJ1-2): DAMVIQNPRYQVTQFGKPVTLSCSQTLNHNVMYWYQQKSSQAPKLLFHYYDKDFNNEADTPDNFQSRRPNTSFCFLDIRSPGLGDTAMYLCATSIIAGPSRYGYTFGSGTRLTVV.

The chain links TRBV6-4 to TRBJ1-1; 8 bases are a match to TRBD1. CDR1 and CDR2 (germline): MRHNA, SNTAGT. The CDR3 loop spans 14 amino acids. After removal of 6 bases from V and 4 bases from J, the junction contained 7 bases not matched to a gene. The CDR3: CASSLQGDRTEAFF. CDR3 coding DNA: TGTGCCAGCAGCTTACAGGGGGACCGCACTGAAGCTTTCTTT.

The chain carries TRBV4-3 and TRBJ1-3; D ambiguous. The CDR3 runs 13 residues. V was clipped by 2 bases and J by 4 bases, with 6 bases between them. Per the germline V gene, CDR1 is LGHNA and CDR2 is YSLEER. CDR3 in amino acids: CASSQTGGNTIYF. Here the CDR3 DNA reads TGCGCCAGCAGCCAAACGGGGGGAAACACCATATATTTT.

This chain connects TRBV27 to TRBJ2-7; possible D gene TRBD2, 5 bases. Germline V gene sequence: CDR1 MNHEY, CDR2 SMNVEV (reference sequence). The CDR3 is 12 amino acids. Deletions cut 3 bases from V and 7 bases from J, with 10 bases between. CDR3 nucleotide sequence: TGTGCCAGCAGTTTTATAGGGAGTGAGCAGTACTTC. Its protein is CASSFIGSEQYF.

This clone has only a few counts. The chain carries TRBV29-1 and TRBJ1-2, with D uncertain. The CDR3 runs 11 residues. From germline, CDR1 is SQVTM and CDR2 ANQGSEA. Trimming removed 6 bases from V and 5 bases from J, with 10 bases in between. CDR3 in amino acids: CSVKGGYGYTF. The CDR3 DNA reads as TGCAGCGTCAAGGGAGGGTATGGCTACACCTTC. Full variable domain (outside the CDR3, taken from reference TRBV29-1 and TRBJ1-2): SAVISQKPSRDICQRGTSLTIQCQVDSQVTMMFWYRQQPGQSLTLIATANQGSEATYESGFVIDKFPISRPNLTFSTLTVSNMSPEDSSIYLCSVKGGYGYTFGSGTRLTVV.

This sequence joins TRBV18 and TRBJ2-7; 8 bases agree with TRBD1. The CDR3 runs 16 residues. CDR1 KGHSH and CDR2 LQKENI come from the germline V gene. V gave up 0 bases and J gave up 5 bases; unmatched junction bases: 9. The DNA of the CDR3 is TGTGCCAGCTCACCACCATCGACAGGGGTTTCGCACGAGCAGTACTTC. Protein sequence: CASSPPSTGVSHEQYF.